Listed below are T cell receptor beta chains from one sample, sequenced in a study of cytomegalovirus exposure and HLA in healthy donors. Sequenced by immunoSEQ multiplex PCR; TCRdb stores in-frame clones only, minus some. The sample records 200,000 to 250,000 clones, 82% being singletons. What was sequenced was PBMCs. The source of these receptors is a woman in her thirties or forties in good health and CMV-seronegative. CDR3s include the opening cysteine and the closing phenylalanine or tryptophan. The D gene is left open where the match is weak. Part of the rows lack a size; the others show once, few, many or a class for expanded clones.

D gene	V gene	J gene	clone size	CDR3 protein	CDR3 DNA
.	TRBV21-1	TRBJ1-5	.	CASSKVTAGRNQPQHF	TGTGCCAGCAGCAAAGTAACGGCAGGCCGAAATCAGCCCCAGCATTTT
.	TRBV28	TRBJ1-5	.	CASSLVDRNQPQHF	TGTGCCAGCAGTTTAGTCGACAGAAATCAGCCCCAGCATTTT
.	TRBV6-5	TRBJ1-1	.	CASSLGGGLMNTEAFF	TGTGCCAGCAGTTTGGGGGGGGGACTTATGAACACTGAAGCTTTCTTT
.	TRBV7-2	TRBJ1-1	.	CASTPGYNTEAFF	TGTGCCAGCACCCCAGGGTACAACACTGAAGCTTTCTTT
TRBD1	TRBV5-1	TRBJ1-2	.	CASSLDRTGGNGYTF	TGCGCCAGCAGCTTGGATCGGACAGGGGGTAATGGCTACACCTTC
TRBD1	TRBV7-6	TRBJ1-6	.	CASRGQGDSPLHF	TGTGCCAGCAGAGGACAGGGGGACTCACCCCTCCACTTT
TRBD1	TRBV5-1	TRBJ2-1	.	CASSSDRDYNEQFF	TGCGCCAGCAGCTCAGACAGGGACTACAATGAGCAGTTCTTC
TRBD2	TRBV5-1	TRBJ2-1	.	CASSLGGGPNNEQFF	TGCGCCAGCAGCTTGGGCGGGGGGCCAAACAATGAGCAGTTCTTC
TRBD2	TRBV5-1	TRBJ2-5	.	CASSLGSGGLGGETQYF	TGCGCCAGCAGCTTGGGTAGCGGGGGCCTGGGGGGAGAGACCCAGTACTTC
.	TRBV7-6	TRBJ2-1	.	CASSLASRGDNEQFF	TGTGCCAGCAGCTTAGCGTCAAGAGGTGACAATGAGCAGTTCTTC
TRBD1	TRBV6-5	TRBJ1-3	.	CASSSSTGQRGNTIYF	TGTGCCAGCAGTTCCTCGACAGGGCAGAGAGGAAACACCATATATTTT
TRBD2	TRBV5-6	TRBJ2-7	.	CASSPVGAGDPSYEQYF	TGTGCCAGCAGCCCGGTTGGGGCGGGGGATCCCTCCTACGAGCAGTACTTC
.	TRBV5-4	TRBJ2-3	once	CASSRSRGDTQYF	TGTGCCAGCAGCCGCTCTAGGGGAGATACGCAGTATTTT
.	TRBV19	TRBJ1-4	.	CASSPTGFSNEKLFF	TGTGCCAGTAGTCCCACAGGATTCTCTAATGAAAAACTGTTTTTT
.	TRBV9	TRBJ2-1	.	CASSVLLTTTYNEQFF	TGTGCCAGCAGCGTATTATTGACCACTACCTACAATGAGCAGTTCTTC
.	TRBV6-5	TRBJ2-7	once	CASSPQEGSSYEQYF	TGTGCCAGCAGCCCACAGGAGGGAAGCTCCTACGAGCAGTACTTC
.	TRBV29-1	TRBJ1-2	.	CSVGGTLGYPF	TGCAGCGTTGGAGGGACATTAGGCTACCCCTTC
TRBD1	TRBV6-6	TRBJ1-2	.	CASTRGLNYGYTF	TGTGCCAGCACCAGGGGGCTCAACTATGGCTACACCTTC
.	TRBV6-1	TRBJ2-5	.	CASNLYPGEQYF	TGTGCCAGCAACCTGTATCCGGGGGAGCAGTACTTC
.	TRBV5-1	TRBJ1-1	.	CASREGLNTEAFF	TGCGCCAGCAGGGAGGGTTTGAACACTGAAGCTTTCTTT
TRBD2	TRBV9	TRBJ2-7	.	CASSKAGGGSYEQYF	TGTGCCAGCAGCAAAGCGGGGGGGGGATCCTACGAGCAGTACTTC
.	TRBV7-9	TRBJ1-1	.	CASSLGGGTEAFF	TGTGCCAGCAGCTTGGGCGGGGGCACTGAAGCTTTCTTT
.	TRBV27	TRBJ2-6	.	CASSLTGSLSGANVLTF	TGTGCCAGCAGCTTAACAGGGTCCCTCTCTGGGGCCAACGTCCTGACTTTC
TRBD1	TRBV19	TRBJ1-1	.	CAKLQGAEAFF	TGTGCCAAATTACAGGGGGCGGAGGCTTTCTTT
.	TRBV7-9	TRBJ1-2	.	CASSLPGVGKGYTF	TGTGCCAGCAGCTTACCAGGGGTAGGGAAAGGCTACACCTTC
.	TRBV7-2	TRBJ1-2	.	CASSLEGRGLNGYTF	TGTGCCAGCAGCTTAGAAGGCAGGGGTTTAAATGGCTACACCTTC
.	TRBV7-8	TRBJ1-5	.	CASSLGFGRGRSNQPQHF	TGTGCCAGCAGCTTAGGATTCGGGAGGGGCAGGAGCAATCAGCCCCAGCATTTT
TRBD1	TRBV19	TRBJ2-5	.	CASSINRGTETQYF	TGTGCCAGTAGTATAAACAGGGGGACGGAGACCCAGTACTTC
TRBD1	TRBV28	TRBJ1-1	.	CASSSGQAGAFF	TGTGCCAGCAGTTCGGGACAGGCCGGAGCTTTCTTT
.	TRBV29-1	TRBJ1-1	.	CSGATGGVTEAFF	TGCAGCGGTGCAACGGGGGGCGTCACTGAAGCTTTCTTT
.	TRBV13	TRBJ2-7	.	CASSSPSTYEQYF	TGTGCCAGCAGTTCCCCATCCACCTACGAGCAGTACTTC
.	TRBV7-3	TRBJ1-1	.	CASSPQGSDTEAFF	TGTGCCAGCAGCCCCCAGGGATCAGACACTGAAGCTTTCTTT
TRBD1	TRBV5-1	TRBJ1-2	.	CASSPGAGGGYTF	TGCGCCAGCAGCCCCGGTGCAGGGGGCGGCTACACCTTC
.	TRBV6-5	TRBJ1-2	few	CASSPRDTDGYTF	TGTGCCAGCAGTCCCCGGGACACCGATGGCTACACCTTC
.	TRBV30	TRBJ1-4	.	CAWSVPLRTGTTNEKLFF	TGTGCCTGGAGTGTACCCCTTAGGACGGGGACAACTAATGAAAAACTGTTTTTT
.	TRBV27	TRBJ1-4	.	CASSYGTNEKLFF	TGTGCCAGCAGTTACGGGACTAATGAAAAACTGTTTTTT
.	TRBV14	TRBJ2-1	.	CASSQVGRGGHNEQFF	TGTGCCAGCAGCCAAGTGGGCAGGGGTGGCCACAATGAGCAGTTCTTC
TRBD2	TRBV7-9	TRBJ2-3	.	CASSRLAGGDTQYF	TGTGCCAGCAGCCGACTAGCGGGGGGAGATACGCAGTATTTT
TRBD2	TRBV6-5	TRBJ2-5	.	CASTDLAGGRETQYF	TGTGCCAGCACTGATTTAGCGGGGGGGCGGGAGACCCAGTACTTC
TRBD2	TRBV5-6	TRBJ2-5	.	CASSPPGGVETQYF	TGTGCCAGCAGCCCACCTGGGGGGGTAGAGACCCAGTACTTC
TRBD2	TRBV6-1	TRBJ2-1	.	CASSESTSGHNEQFF	TGTGCCAGCAGTGAGTCGACTAGCGGTCACAATGAGCAGTTCTTC
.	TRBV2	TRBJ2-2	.	CASSDSGAGELFF	TGTGCCAGCAGTGACAGCGGCGCGGGGGAGCTGTTTTTT
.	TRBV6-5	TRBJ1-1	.	CASSYSRRVLRTEAFF	TGCGCCAGCAGTTACTCGCGCCGGGTTCTAAGAACTGAAGCTTTCTTT
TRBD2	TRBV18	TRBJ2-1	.	CASSPYSSGGDEQFF	TGTGCCAGCTCACCATACTCTAGCGGGGGTGATGAGCAGTTCTTC
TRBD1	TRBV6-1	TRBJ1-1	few	CASSTDRANTEAFF	TGTGCCAGCAGTACAGACAGGGCAAACACTGAAGCTTTCTTT
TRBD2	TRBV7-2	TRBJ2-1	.	CASSLTSGGYNEQFF	TGTGCCAGCAGCTTAACTAGCGGGGGGTACAATGAGCAGTTCTTC
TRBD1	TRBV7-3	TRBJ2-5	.	CASSSGQGETQYF	TGTGCCAGCAGCTCGGGACAGGGGGAGACCCAGTACTTC
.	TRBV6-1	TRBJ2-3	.	CASSVGGGAIDTQYF	TGTGCCAGCAGTGTAGGAGGGGGGGCGATAGATACGCAGTATTTT
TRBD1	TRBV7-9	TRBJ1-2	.	CASSLIQGAHGYTF	TGTGCCAGCAGCTTGATTCAGGGGGCTCATGGCTACACCTTC
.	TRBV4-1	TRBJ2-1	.	CASSQDGGGDEQFF	TGCGCCAGCAGCCAAGATGGAGGGGGCGATGAGCAGTTCTTC